The 25 T cell receptor beta chains in this list originate from one sample, sequenced in a study of T-cell reconstitution after alpha-beta-depleted transplantation in children. Unique molecular identifiers were incorporated during preparation of the TCRbeta library. TCRdb re-called the PCR reads through MiXCR, storing one row per CDR3 protein. The sample contains hundreds of thousands of distinct CDR3 sequences, roughly 10% of which appear only once. The material was peripheral blood, obtained 180 days after TCRalphabeta/CD19-depleted stem cell transplant. The receptors were gathered from a male patient aged 2-9 years who had a stem cell transplant for chronic granulomatous disease, so the T cells may come from the graft donor.

To note about this clonotype: A much larger clone lies a single base off, so this may be a read error. The V and J genes are TRBV6-2 or TRBV6-3 and TRBJ2-3; 7 positions match TRBD2. Germline V lookup: CDR1 MNHEY, CDR2 SVGEGT. The CDR3 is 18 residues long. The CDR3 DNA sequence: TGTGCCAGCAGTTACTCGCTCCGGGAGGTATGGGGAACAGATATGCAGTATTTT. Amino acid sequence: CASSYSLREVWGTDMQYF.

This clonotype has ten or more counts. The rearrangement joins TRBV5-5 to TRBJ2-7; 9 nucleotides line up with TRBD1. The CDR3 extends over 14 amino acids. Trimming removed 3 bases from V and 2 bases from J; junction bases left unmatched: 3. CDR1 is SGHKS, CDR2 YYEKEE, per germline (reference sequence). The CDR3, as DNA: TGTGCCAGCAGCTGGGGACAGGGCACCTACGAGCAGTACTTC. This gives the protein CASSWGQGTYEQYF. The full variable domain, rest sourced from reference TRBV5-5 and TRBJ2-7, is DAGVTQSPTHLIKTRGQQVTLRCSPISGHKSVSWYQQVLGQGPQFIFQYYEKEERGRGNFPDRFSARQFPNYSSELNVNALLLGDSALYLCASSWGQGTYEQYFGPGTRLTVT.

At least ten counts were recorded for this clonotype. The rearrangement joins TRBV7-6 to TRBJ2-7, with 12 bases identical to TRBD2. The CDR3 consists of 16 residues. CDR1 SGHVS and CDR2 FNYEAQ come from the germline V gene. V gave up 5 bases and J gave up 2 bases; unmatched junction bases: 7. The CDR3 sequence: CASSPLLAGGPYEQYF. In nucleotides, the CDR3 is TGTGCCAGCAGCCCCCTACTAGCGGGGGGTCCCTACGAGCAGTACTTC.

This clonotype came up many times. The chain uses TRBV7-9 and TRBJ2-1; unclear D gene. The V gene's germline CDR1 is SEHNR and CDR2 FQNEAQ (reference sequence). The CDR3 has 16 residues. Trimming cost V 2 bases and J 7 bases, with 18 bases left between them. CDR3 nucleotides: TGTGCCAGCAGCTTAAGGTGGGAATCCTCCTTGAATGAGCAGTTCTTC. This gives the protein CASSLRWESSLNEQFF.

The gene calls are TRBV12-3 or TRBV12-4 and TRBJ2-3; TRBD2 matches 9 bases. The V segment lost 5 bases and the J segment 2 bases; nucleotides outside the gene matches: 2. The CDR3 is 14 residues long. The CDR3 is CASSSGRFTDTQYF. The CDR3 region has the DNA TGTGCCAGCAGTAGCGGGAGGTTCACAGATACGCAGTATTTT.

This clonotype showed up many times. The chain couples TRBV12-3 or TRBV12-4 to TRBJ2-3; 12 positions agree with TRBD2. The CDR3 has 16 residues. Trimming at V came to 4 bases and at J to 0 bases, leaving 2 bases not matched to a gene. CDR3 residues: CASSSTSGGSTDTQYF. In nucleotides, the CDR3 is TGTGCCAGCAGTTCAACTAGCGGGGGGAGCACAGATACGCAGTATTTT.

This clonotype was seen repeatedly, ten times or more. The gene calls are TRBV7-2 and TRBJ2-4; D possibly corresponds to TRBD2 (6 bases). Germline CDR1 reads SGHTA; CDR2 reads FQGNSA. The CDR3 sequence is 13 residues long. Trimming left V 5 bases short and J 6 bases short, with 11 bases between. CDR3 in DNA: TGTGCCAGCAGCCAAATCGGGGGAAACATTCAGTACTTC. Translating gives CASSQIGGNIQYF.

CDR3 sequence reads: CASKGNPNTGELFF. The CDR3 DNA reads as TGTGCCAGCAAGGGTAATCCGAACACCGGGGAGCTGTTTTTT. The chain couples TRBV2 to TRBJ2-2; D is undetermined. Trimming shortened V by 7 bases and J by 0 bases, and 9 bases separated the two germline ends. Germline V lookup: CDR1 SNHLY, CDR2 FYNNEI. The CDR3 has 14 amino acids.

This clonotype occurred a few times. For the CDR3, the DNA is TGTGCCTCGGGGACCGTCTTTAACTATGGCTACACCTTC. This encodes CASGTVFNYGYTF. The chain links TRBV2 to TRBJ1-2; D might be TRBD1 (5 bases). The germline V gene encodes CDR1 SNHLY and CDR2 FYNNEI. Trimming cost V 11 bases and J 1 base, with 14 bases left between them. CDR3 size: 13 residues.

The sample holds many counts of this clonotype. This chain uses TRBV27 with TRBJ2-7; D not resolved. Germline assignment: CDR1 MNHEY and CDR2 SMNVEV (reference sequence). Trimming shortened V by 2 bases and J by 5 bases, and 13 bases separated the two germline ends. The CDR3 has 14 residues. CDR3 in amino acids: CASSLNWASNEQYF. DNA for the CDR3: TGTGCCAGCAGTTTAAACTGGGCCAGTAACGAGCAGTACTTC.

This clonotype has at least ten counts. The CDR3: CSAQSYLAKNIQYF. DNA for the CDR3: TGCAGTGCTCAGTCATATCTAGCCAAAAACATTCAGTACTTC. This chain joins TRBV20-1 and TRBJ2-4; no clear D gene. V shed 5 bases and J shed 0 bases, with 11 bases lying between them. Germline CDR1 DFQATT, CDR2 SNEGSKA (reference sequence). The CDR3 spans 14 residues.

This clonotype was seen ten or more times. The junction departs from the called germline gene at one end, perhaps through a read error. The rearrangement uses TRBV14 and TRBJ2-7; TRBD2 matches 12 bases. This CDR3 has 18 residues. The germline V gene has CDR1 SGHDN and CDR2 FVKESK. The CDR3 sequence: CASSKDETSGSVPYEQYF. In DNA form, the CDR3 reads TGTGCCAGCAGCAAAGACGAGACTAGCGGGAGCGTCCCCTACGAGCAGTACTTC.

The sample holds many counts of this clonotype. The chain employs TRBV7-8 and TRBJ1-5; D unresolved. V was clipped by 5 bases and J by 1 base, with 18 bases between them. The CDR3 totals 17 residues. Per germline, CDR1 SGHVS and CDR2 FQNEAQ. CDR3 sequence: CASSPGWRSESNQPQHF. For the CDR3, the DNA is TGTGCCAGCAGCCCGGGCTGGAGGTCGGAAAGCAATCAGCCCCAGCATTTT.

The table lists this clonotype with many counts. J is TRBJ2-7 and V is TRBV6-5; D is uncertain. The CDR3 has 15 residues. V was shortened by 4 bases and J by 1 base, with 14 bases between the two germline ends. Germline loops: CDR1 MNHEY, CDR2 SVGAGI. This CDR3 reads CASSSPRTSSYEQYF. The CDR3 nucleotides are TGTGCCAGCAGTTCCCCGCGGACCTCATCCTACGAGCAGTACTTC.

The J gene is TRBJ2-7, the V gene TRBV20-1; D is possibly TRBD2 (6 bases). The germline V and J ends were trimmed by 5 bases and 4 bases, with 27 bases remaining between them. The length of the CDR3 is 17 residues. Per germline, CDR1 DFQATT and CDR2 SNEGSKA (reference sequence). The CDR3 region has the DNA TGCAGTGCTGACCGACTATCAACGATGGGGCGGGGATACGAGCAGTACTTC. Residues: CSADRLSTMGRGYEQYF.

In this sample, this clonotype turned up many times. The rearrangement uses TRBV6-2 or TRBV6-3 and TRBJ2-4; TRBD2 agrees at 7 bases. The V segment lost 2 bases and the J segment 1 base; nucleotides outside the gene matches: 5. The CDR3 length is 16 residues. Germline CDR1 MNHEY, CDR2 SVGEGT. The CDR3 reads CASSYNSGFAKNIQYF. The DNA for the CDR3 is TGTGCCAGCAGTTACAATAGCGGGTTCGCCAAAAACATTCAGTACTTC.

The sample holds many counts of this clonotype. In DNA, the CDR3 is TGTGCCAGCATTCTAGACAGGTTTGACACCGGGGAGCTGTTTTTT. Translation gives CASILDRFDTGELFF. The chain has TRBV12-3 or TRBV12-4 and TRBJ2-2, with a weak D call TRBD1 (6 bases). V was pared by 7 bases and J by 3 bases, with 15 bases between. The length of the CDR3 is 15 residues.

The sample holds many counts of this clonotype. This chain links TRBV5-1 with TRBJ1-3; D is uncertain. The CDR3 is made up of 15 amino acids. Germline assignment: CDR1 SGHRS and CDR2 YFSETQ. V was trimmed by 4 bases and J by 0 bases, leaving 11 bases between them. CDR3 bases: TGCGCCAGCAGCCTGGGGTTAGGCTCTGGAAACACCATATATTTT. Encoded protein: CASSLGLGSGNTIYF.

This clonotype was picked up many times. The chain uses TRBV29-1 and TRBJ2-1; D perhaps matches TRBD2 (5 bases). The CDR3 has 13 residues. V lost 0 bases, J lost 6 bases, and 9 bases lay in between. Germline V CDR1 and CDR2: SQVTM, ANQGSEA. This CDR3 is CSVEDLRGNEQFF. In DNA, the CDR3 is TGCAGCGTTGAAGATCTTCGGGGCAATGAGCAGTTCTTC.

The table lists this clonotype with many counts. The chain joins TRBV5-1 to TRBJ1-2; D is unresolved. The V gene lost 0 bases and the J gene lost 0 bases, with 9 bases spanning the gap. This CDR3 has 15 residues. CDR1 is SGHRS and CDR2 is YFSETQ in the germline V gene. CDR3 in DNA: TGCGCCAGCAGCTTGGATCGCGCCCCTAACTATGGCTACACCTTC. This translates into CASSLDRAPNYGYTF.

This clonotype occurred a few times. The V call is TRBV18, the J call TRBJ2-3; 7 bases align to TRBD2. Trimming took 6 bases from V and 2 from J; bases not matched to a gene: 8. The germline gives CDR1 KGHSH, CDR2 LQKENI. The CDR3 length is 15 residues. The DNA for the CDR3 is TGTGCCAGCTCGGACTCCCTAGCGGCCACAGATACGCAGTATTTT. Its protein is CASSDSLAATDTQYF.

The table lists this clonotype with many counts. The chain employs TRBV28 and TRBJ2-7; D remains unclear. V was cut by 1 base and J by 3 bases, with 4 bases left in between. CDR3 length: 12 amino acids. Germline CDR1 reads MDHEN; CDR2 reads SYDVKM. The CDR3 DNA is TGTGCCAGCAGTTTATTGGGCTACGAGCAGTACTTC. Amino acids: CASSLLGYEQYF.

Worth noting for this clonotype: At one end the junction does not follow the germline gene, possibly because of a read error. This chain links TRBV20-1 with TRBJ2-2; 8 bases fit TRBD2. This CDR3 contains 17 residues. Germline lookup yields CDR1 DFQATT and CDR2 SNEGSKA (reference sequence). This chain's CDR3 is CCARDYLSGSRTGELFF. Here the CDR3 DNA reads TGCTGTGCTAGAGATTACCTGAGCGGGAGTCGGACCGGGGAGCTGTTTTTT.

Worth noting for this clonotype: A read error is possible here, since a much larger clone lies one base away. The V call is TRBV6-1, the J call TRBJ2-5; 9 nucleotides match TRBD1. The CDR3 extends over 13 amino acids. From germline, CDR1 is MNHNS and CDR2 SASEGT. The CDR3 protein is CASRRDRVETQSF. CDR3 bases: TGTGCCAGCAGACGGGACAGGGTGGAGACCCAGTCCTTC.

This clonotype has a count of ten or more. The chain employs TRBV7-9 and TRBJ2-1; D is undetermined. The CDR3 is 12 residues long. CDR1 is SEHNR, CDR2 FQNEAQ, per germline (reference sequence). Trimming took 3 bases from V and 10 from J, leaving 10 bases between them. The CDR3 DNA sequence: TGTGCCAGCAGCTTCCCCCTAGGAGAGCAGTTCTTC. This codes for CASSFPLGEQFF.